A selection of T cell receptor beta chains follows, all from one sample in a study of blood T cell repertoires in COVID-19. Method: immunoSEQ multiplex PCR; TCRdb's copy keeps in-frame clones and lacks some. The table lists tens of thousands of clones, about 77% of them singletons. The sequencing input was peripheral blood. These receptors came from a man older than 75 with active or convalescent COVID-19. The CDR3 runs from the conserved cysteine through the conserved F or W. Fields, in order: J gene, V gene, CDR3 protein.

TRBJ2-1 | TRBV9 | CASSVEGLAGNYNEQFF
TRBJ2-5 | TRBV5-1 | CASSLGPGKETQYF
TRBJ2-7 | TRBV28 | CASSSGSGPYEQYF
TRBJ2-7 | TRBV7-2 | CASSPDGSSYEQYF
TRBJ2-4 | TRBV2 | CASRQGESIQYF
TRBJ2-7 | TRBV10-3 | CAISPDGTFDYEQYF
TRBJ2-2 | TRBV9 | CASSPRQGASTGELFF
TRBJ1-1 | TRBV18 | CASSPRDPAGFGNTEAFF
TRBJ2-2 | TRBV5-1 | CASSLLAGSTGELFF
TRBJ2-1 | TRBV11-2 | CASSFVVRSEQFF
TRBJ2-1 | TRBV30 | CAWSRLSSYNEQFF
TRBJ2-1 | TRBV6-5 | CASSYWDRGDEQFF
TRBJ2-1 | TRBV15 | CATSSRTGLAADEQFF
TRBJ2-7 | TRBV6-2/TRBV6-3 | CASSYWAPSYEQYF
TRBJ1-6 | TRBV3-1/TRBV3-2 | CASSQGGTVMLDSPLHF
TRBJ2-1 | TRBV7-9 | CASSLNSYNEQFF
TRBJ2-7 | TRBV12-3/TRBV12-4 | CASSFQYEQYF
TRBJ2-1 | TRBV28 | CASTLGAGGKNEQFF
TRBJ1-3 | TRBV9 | CASSVGVSRGHGNTIYF
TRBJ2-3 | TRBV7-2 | CASSTSGVTDTQYF
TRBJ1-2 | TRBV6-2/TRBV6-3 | CASSVQGLGYTF
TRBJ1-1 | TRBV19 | CASRRTAVEAFF
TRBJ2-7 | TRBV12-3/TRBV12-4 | CASSLGQGDEQYF